Listed below are T cell receptor beta chains from one sample, sequenced in a study of identical twins' blood T cells. MiXCR, run by TCRdb on the 5' RACE reads, gives a single entry per CDR3 protein. The sample yields 300,000 to 450,000 distinct CDR3 sequences, about 28% seen once. Sequenced: PBMCs. The origin of the receptors is a woman between 18 and 55 years old in good health. The CDR3 runs from the conserved cysteine through the conserved F or W. A D gene is named only where the DNA matches it firmly. A row's size may be missing; if present it is once, few, many or a size class.

D gene: .
J gene: TRBJ1-1
clone size: few
V gene: TRBV29-1
CDR3 protein: CSVGGEGGVTEAFF
CDR3 DNA: TGCAGCGTTGGGGGGGAAGGTGGGGTCACTGAAGCTTTCTTT

D gene: .
J gene: TRBJ2-1
clone size: many
V gene: TRBV20-1
CDR3 protein: CSARVNSYNEQFF
CDR3 DNA: TGCAGTGCTAGAGTAAATAGCTACAATGAGCAGTTCTTC

D gene: .
J gene: TRBJ2-3
clone size: .
V gene: TRBV5-4
CDR3 protein: CASSSINGGLYF
CDR3 DNA: TGTGCCAGCAGCTCGATCAACGGGGGTTTGTATTTT

D gene: .
J gene: TRBJ1-5
clone size: .
V gene: TRBV20-1
CDR3 protein: CSVRAHPLINQPQHF
CDR3 DNA: TGCAGTGTTCGAGCGCATCCCTTGATCAATCAGCCCCAGCATTTT

D gene: .
J gene: TRBJ1-1
clone size: few
V gene: TRBV6-1
CDR3 protein: CASKGDKTEAFF
CDR3 DNA: TGTGCCAGCAAGGGGGACAAAACTGAAGCTTTCTTT

D gene: .
J gene: TRBJ2-5
clone size: few
V gene: TRBV20-1
CDR3 protein: CSAPRGDVGRETQYF
CDR3 DNA: TGCAGTGCTCCCAGGGGGGATGTGGGTCGAGAGACCCAGTACTTC

D gene: TRBD1
J gene: TRBJ1-2
clone size: few
V gene: TRBV20-1
CDR3 protein: CSAGQVVQNYGYTF
CDR3 DNA: TGCAGTGCGGGACAGGTGGTTCAAAACTATGGCTACACCTTC

D gene: .
J gene: TRBJ2-1
clone size: few
V gene: TRBV2
CDR3 protein: CASTDYDNEQFF
CDR3 DNA: TGTGCCAGCACGGACTACGACAATGAGCAGTTCTTC

D gene: .
J gene: TRBJ1-6
clone size: .
V gene: TRBV7-2
CDR3 protein: CASSPAVFSPLHF
CDR3 DNA: TGTGCCAGCAGCCCAGCGGTGTTTTCACCCCTCCACTTT

D gene: TRBD1
J gene: TRBJ2-2
clone size: .
V gene: TRBV10-3
CDR3 protein: CAIRGTDTGELFF
CDR3 DNA: TGTGCCATCAGGGGGACAGACACCGGGGAGCTGTTTTTT

D gene: .
J gene: TRBJ1-2
clone size: .
V gene: TRBV20-1
CDR3 protein: CSARDIQAKGYGYTF
CDR3 DNA: TGCAGTGCTAGAGATATCCAGGCAAAGGGGTATGGCTACACCTTC

D gene: .
J gene: TRBJ1-5
clone size: once
V gene: TRBV20-1
CDR3 protein: CSASLGPGNQPQHF
CDR3 DNA: TGCAGTGCTAGCTTGGGGCCGGGCAATCAGCCCCAGCATTTT

D gene: TRBD1
J gene: TRBJ1-2
clone size: .
V gene: TRBV29-1
CDR3 protein: CSDLRTGASNYGYTF
CDR3 DNA: TGCAGCGACCTGAGGACAGGGGCATCTAACTATGGCTACACCTTC

D gene: .
J gene: TRBJ1-1
clone size: .
V gene: TRBV5-6
CDR3 protein: CASSLGRGFEAFF
CDR3 DNA: TGTGCCAGCAGCTTGGGTAGAGGATTCGAAGCTTTCTTT

D gene: .
J gene: TRBJ1-2
clone size: few
V gene: TRBV9
CDR3 protein: CASSVGQPAYGYTF
CDR3 DNA: TGTGCCAGCAGCGTAGGACAGCCCGCCTATGGCTACACCTTC

D gene: TRBD1
J gene: TRBJ1-4
clone size: .
V gene: TRBV5-1
CDR3 protein: CASSLDPPGQGNEKLFF
CDR3 DNA: TGCGCCAGCAGCTTAGACCCCCCGGGACAGGGGAATGAAAAACTGTTTTTT

D gene: .
J gene: TRBJ2-1
clone size: .
V gene: TRBV5-6
CDR3 protein: CASALYNEQFF
CDR3 DNA: TGTGCCAGCGCACTATACAATGAGCAGTTCTTC

D gene: .
J gene: TRBJ1-1
clone size: .
V gene: TRBV7-9
CDR3 protein: CASSTRPTETNTEAFF
CDR3 DNA: TGTGCCAGCAGCACTAGGCCGACAGAAACGAACACTGAAGCTTTCTTT

D gene: TRBD2
J gene: TRBJ2-4
clone size: .
V gene: TRBV20-1
CDR3 protein: CSAIVGTSGSLAKNIQYF
CDR3 DNA: TGCAGTGCGATCGTGGGGACTAGCGGGAGTCTAGCCAAAAACATTCAGTACTTC

D gene: .
J gene: TRBJ1-5
clone size: many
V gene: TRBV12-3/TRBV12-4
CDR3 protein: CASRLAGDQPQHF
CDR3 DNA: TGTGCCAGCAGGTTAGCAGGGGATCAGCCCCAGCATTTT

D gene: TRBD1
J gene: TRBJ1-1
clone size: .
V gene: TRBV11-2
CDR3 protein: CASSLGLGQQGAFF
CDR3 DNA: TGTGCCAGCAGCTTAGGACTGGGACAGCAAGGAGCTTTCTTT

D gene: .
J gene: TRBJ2-3
clone size: few
V gene: TRBV19
CDR3 protein: CASSIEGDTQYF
CDR3 DNA: TGTGCCAGTAGTATAGAAGGAGATACGCAGTATTTT